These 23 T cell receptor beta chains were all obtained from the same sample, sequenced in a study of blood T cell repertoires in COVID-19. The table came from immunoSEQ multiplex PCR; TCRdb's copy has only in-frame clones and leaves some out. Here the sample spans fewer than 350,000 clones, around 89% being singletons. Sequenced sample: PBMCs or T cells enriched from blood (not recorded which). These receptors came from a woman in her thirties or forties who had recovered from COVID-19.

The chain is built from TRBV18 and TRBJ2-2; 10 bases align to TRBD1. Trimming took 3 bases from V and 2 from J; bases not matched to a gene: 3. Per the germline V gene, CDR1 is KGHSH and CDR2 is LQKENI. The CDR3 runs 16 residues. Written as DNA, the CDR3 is TGTGCCAGCTCACCGCGGGACAGGGGAAACACCGGGGAGCTGTTTTTT. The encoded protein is CASSPRDRGNTGELFF.

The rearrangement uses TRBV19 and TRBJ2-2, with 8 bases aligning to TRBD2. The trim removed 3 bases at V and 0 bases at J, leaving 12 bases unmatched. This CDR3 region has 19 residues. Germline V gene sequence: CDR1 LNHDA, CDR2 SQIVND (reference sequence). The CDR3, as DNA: TGTGCCAGTAGTATTCCGTCGTGGGGTAGCGGGACGAACACCGGGGAGCTGTTTTTT. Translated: CASSIPSWGSGTNTGELFF.

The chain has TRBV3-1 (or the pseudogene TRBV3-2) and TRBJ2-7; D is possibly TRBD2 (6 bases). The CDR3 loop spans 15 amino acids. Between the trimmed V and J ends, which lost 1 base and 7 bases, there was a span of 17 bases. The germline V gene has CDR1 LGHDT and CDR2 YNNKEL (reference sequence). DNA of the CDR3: TGTGCCAGCAGCCAAGGGCGGGGCAGCTTGAGGGAGCAGTACTTC. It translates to CASSQGRGSLREQYF.

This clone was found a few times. The CDR3 here is CAGIYRGTYEQYF. CDR3 nucleotide sequence: TGTGCCGGAATCTACAGGGGGACGTACGAGCAGTACTTC. This chain joins TRBV21-1 and TRBJ2-7; TRBD1, the table's D call, lacks a check against the DNA. TRBV21-1 is a known pseudogene. The CDR3 is made up of 13 amino acids.

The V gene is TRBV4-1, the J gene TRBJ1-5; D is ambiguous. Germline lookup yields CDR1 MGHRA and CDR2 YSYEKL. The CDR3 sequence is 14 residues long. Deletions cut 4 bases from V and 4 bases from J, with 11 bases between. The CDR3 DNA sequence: TGCGCCAGCAGCCCAAAAAAGAGAAATCAGCCCCAGCATTTT. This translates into CASSPKKRNQPQHF.

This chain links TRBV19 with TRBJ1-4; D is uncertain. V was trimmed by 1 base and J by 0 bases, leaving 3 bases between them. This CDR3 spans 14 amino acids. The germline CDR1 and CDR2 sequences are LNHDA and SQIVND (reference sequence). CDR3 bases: TGTGCCAGTAGTATAGCTGCAACTAATGAAAAACTGTTTTTT. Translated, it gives CASSIAATNEKLFF.

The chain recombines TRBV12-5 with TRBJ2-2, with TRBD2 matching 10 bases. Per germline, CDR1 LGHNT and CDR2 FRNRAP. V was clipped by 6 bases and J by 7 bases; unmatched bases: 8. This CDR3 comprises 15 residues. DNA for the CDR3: TGTGCTAGTGGGCTCGGGACTAGCGTTAACGGGGAGCTGTTTTTT. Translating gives CASGLGTSVNGELFF.

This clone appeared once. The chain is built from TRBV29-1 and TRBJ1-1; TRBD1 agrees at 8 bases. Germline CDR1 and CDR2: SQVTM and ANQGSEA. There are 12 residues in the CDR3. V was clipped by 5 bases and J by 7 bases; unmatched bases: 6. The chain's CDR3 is CSVPQGGDEAFF. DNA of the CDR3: TGCAGCGTTCCACAGGGGGGGGATGAAGCTTTCTTT. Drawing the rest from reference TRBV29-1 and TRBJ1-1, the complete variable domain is SAVISQKPSRDICQRGTSLTIQCQVDSQVTMMFWYRQQPGQSLTLIATANQGSEATYESGFVIDKFPISRPNLTFSTLTVSNMSPEDSSIYLCSVPQGGDEAFFGQGTRLTVV.

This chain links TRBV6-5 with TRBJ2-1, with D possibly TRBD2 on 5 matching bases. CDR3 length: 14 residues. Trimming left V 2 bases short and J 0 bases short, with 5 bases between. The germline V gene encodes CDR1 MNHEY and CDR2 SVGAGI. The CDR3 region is CASSYDYSYNEQFF. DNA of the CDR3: TGTGCCAGCAGTTACGACTACTCCTACAATGAGCAGTTCTTC.

CDR3 in DNA: TGTGCCAGCAGCGGAACTAGCGGGGGGGCCGGCTACGAGCAGTACTTC. This translates into CASSGTSGGAGYEQYF. The rearrangement links TRBV5-4 to TRBJ2-7, with 13 bases identical to TRBD2. Germline V CDR1 and CDR2: SGHNT, YYREEE (reference sequence). The trim removed 4 bases at V and 3 bases at J, leaving 7 bases unmatched. CDR3 length: 16 residues.

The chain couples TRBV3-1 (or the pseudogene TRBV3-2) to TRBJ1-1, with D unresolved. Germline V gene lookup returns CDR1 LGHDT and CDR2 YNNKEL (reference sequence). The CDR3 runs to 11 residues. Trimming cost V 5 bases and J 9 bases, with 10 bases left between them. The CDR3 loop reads CASSNSLKAFF. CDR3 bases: TGTGCCAGCAGCAACAGCCTGAAAGCTTTCTTT.

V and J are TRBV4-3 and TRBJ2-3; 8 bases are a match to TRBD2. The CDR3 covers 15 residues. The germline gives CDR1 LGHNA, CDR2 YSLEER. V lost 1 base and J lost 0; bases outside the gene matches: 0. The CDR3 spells CASSQAGGSTDTQYF. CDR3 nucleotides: TGCGCCAGCAGCCAAGCGGGGGGGAGCACAGATACGCAGTATTTT.

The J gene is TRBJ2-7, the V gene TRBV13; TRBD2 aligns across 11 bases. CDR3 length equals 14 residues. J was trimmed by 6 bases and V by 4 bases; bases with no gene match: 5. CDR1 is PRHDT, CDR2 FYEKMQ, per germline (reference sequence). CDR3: CASSYTSGGAEQYF. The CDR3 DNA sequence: TGTGCCAGCAGCTATACTAGCGGGGGTGCCGAGCAGTACTTC. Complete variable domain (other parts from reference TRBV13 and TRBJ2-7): AAGVIQSPRHLIKEKRETATLKCYPIPRHDTVYWYQQGPGQDPQFLISFYEKMQSDKGSIPDRFSAQQFSDYHSELNMSSLELGDSALYFCASSYTSGGAEQYFGPGTRLTVT.

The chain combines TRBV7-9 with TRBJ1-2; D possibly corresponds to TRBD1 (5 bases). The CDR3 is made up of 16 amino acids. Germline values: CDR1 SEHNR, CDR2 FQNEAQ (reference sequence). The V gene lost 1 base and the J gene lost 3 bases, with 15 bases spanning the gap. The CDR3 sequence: CASSLVQGLVDYGYTF. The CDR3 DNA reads TGTGCCAGCAGCTTAGTTCAGGGTTTAGTAGACTATGGCTACACCTTC.

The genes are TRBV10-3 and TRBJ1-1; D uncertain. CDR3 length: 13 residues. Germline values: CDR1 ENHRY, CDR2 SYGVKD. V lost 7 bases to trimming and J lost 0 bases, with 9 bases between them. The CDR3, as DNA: TGTGCCATCATGGGAGTTCTGAACACTGAAGCTTTCTTT. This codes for CAIMGVLNTEAFF.

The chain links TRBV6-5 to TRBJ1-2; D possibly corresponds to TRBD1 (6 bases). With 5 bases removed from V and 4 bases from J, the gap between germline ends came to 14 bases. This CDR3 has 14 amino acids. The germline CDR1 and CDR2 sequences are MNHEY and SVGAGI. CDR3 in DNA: TGTGCCAGCAGTCCGACAGGCCCTCTCTATGGCTACACCTTC. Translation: CASSPTGPLYGYTF.

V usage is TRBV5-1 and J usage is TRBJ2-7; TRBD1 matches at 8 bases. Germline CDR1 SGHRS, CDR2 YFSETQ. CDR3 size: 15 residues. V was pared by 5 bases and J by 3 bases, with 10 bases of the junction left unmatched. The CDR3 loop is CASSLDGTGLYEQYF. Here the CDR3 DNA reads TGCGCCAGCAGTCTTGACGGGACAGGCCTCTACGAGCAGTACTTC.

CDR3 protein: CASSLYRRIEAFF. The CDR3 DNA reads as TGTGCCAGCAGCTTGTACAGGCGGATTGAAGCTTTCTTT. The chain links TRBV11-2 to TRBJ1-1, with D possibly matching TRBD1 (5 bases). CDR1 is SGHAT and CDR2 is FQNNGV in the germline V gene. V lost 3 bases and J 7 bases, leaving 12 bases between the germline ends. CDR3 size: 13 residues.

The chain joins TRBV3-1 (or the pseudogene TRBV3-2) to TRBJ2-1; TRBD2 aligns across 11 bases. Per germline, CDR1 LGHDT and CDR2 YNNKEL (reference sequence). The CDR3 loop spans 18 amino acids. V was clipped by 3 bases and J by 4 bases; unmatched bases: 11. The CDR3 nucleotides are TGTGCCAGCAGCCATCTCACCCGACTAGCGGGGACGTACAATGAGCAGTTCTTC. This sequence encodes CASSHLTRLAGTYNEQFF.

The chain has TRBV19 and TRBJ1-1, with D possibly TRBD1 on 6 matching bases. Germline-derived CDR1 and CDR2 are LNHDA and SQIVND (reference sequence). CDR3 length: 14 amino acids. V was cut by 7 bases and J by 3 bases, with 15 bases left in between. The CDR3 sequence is CASTRPPGDTEAFF. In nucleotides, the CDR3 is TGTGCCAGTACCCGGCCGCCAGGGGACACTGAAGCTTTCTTT.

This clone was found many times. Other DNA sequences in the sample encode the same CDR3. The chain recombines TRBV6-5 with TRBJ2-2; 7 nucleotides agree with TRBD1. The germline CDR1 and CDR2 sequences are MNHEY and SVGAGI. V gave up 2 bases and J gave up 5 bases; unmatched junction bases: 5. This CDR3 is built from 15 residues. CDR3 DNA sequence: TGTGCCAGCAGTTACCCTAGACAGGGAACCGGGGAGCTGTTTTTT. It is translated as CASSYPRQGTGELFF.

CDR3 sequence (DNA): TGCAGCGTTGACGAGCTTTCCAGGGGGGTCCTTAGGGAGGGCTACACCTTC. Its translation is CSVDELSRGVLREGYTF. The chain carries TRBV29-1 and TRBJ1-2; 7 nucleotides align to TRBD1. The junction had 21 bases not matched to a gene; V was cut back by 3 bases and J by 8 bases. Germline-derived CDR1 and CDR2 are SQVTM and ANQGSEA. The CDR3 sequence is 17 residues long.

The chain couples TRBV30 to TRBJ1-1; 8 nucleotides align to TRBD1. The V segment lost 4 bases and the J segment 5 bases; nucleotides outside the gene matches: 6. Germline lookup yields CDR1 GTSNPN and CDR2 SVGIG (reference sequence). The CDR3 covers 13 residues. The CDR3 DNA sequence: TGTGCCTGGATCCCAGGGGGCGGGACTGAAGCTTTCTTT. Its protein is CAWIPGGGTEAFF.